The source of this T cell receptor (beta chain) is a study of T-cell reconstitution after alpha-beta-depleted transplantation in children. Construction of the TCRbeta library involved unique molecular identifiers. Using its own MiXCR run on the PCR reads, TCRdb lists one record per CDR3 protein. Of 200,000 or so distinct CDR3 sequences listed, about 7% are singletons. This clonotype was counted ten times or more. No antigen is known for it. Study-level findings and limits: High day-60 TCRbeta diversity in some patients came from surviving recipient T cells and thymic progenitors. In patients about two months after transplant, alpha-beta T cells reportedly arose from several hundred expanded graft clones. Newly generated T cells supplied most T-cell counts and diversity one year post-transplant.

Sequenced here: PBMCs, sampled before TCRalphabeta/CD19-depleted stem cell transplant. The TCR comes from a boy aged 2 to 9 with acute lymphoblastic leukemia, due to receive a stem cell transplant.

CDR3 DNA: TGTGCCAGCAGCTTTGGCCACACTAATGAAAAACTGTTTTTT. Translation gives CASSFGHTNEKLFF. V gene TRBV7-9 combines with J gene TRBJ1-4; D is uncertain. The germline CDR1 and CDR2 sequences are SEHNR and FQNEAQ (reference sequence). Trimming shortened V by 3 bases and J by 2 bases, and 7 bases separated the two germline ends. This CDR3 spans 14 amino acids.